The clone carrying this T cell receptor beta chain was found many times. Its antigen remains unidentified. This entry belongs to a study of CD8 T cells in ankylosing spondylitis. Notes on the study in general: What appeared characteristic of ankylosing spondylitis blood was a TCR beta motif of eight highly homologous variants. Certain motif variants had earlier been reported in reactive arthritis synovial fluid and blood. According to the report, clones linked to the disease were significantly enriched in matched synovial fluid samples taken from ankylosing spondylitis patients.

Scientists made TCR beta libraries using quantitative 5'-RACE with molecular barcodes. TCRdb reprocessed the 5' RACE reads with MiXCR, giving one entry per CDR3 protein. Of over 450,000 distinct CDR3 sequences in the sample, more than 9.5% are singletons; the top ten hold under 7.5%. The sequence derives from a male donor with ankylosing spondylitis. The source material was blood, either unsorted or a sorted T cell fraction (not recorded which).

The CDR3 sequence is CASGRLAGDSSYNEQFF. The CDR3 DNA follows: TGTGCCAGCGGTAGGCTAGCGGGAGACTCCAGCTACAATGAGCAGTTCTTC. The rearrangement uses TRBV12-3 or TRBV12-4 and TRBJ2-1; TRBD2 matches at 10 bases. The CDR3 is made up of 17 amino acids. The trim removed 8 bases at V and 3 bases at J, leaving 13 bases unmatched.